This T cell receptor (beta chain) stems from a study of OX40 agonist ivuxolimab in advanced cancers. The wider study: Patients were infused with ivuxolimab every 2 weeks at 0.01 to 10 mg/kg. The study reported partial responses in three patients: one hepatocellular carcinoma, two cutaneous melanoma.

Produced via immunoSEQ multiplex PCR; TCRdb's table is partial and in-frame only. Among 60,000 to 90,000 clones listed, roughly 85% were seen once. The CDR3 covers 15 residues. V lost 3 bases and J lost 0, with 14 bases in between. Per the germline V gene, CDR1 is GTSNPN and CDR2 is SVGIG (reference sequence). Specimen: CD4+ or CD8+ T cells sorted from blood, collected in a trial of the OX40 agonist ivuxolimab. V is TRBV30 and J is TRBJ1-1; D may be TRBD1 (5 bases). The source of this sequence is an adult with an advanced solid tumor such as melanoma, head and neck, liver or kidney cancer. The CDR3 is CAWSKTGALNTEAFF. The CDR3 DNA reads as TGTGCCTGGAGCAAAACAGGAGCGCTGAACACTGAAGCTTTCTTT.